The 2 T cell receptor beta chains presented below share a single source sample, sequenced in a study of T cells in Graves' hyperthyroidism and ophthalmopathy. RNA transcripts yielded amplified TCR beta CDR3 regions. An initial round of RT-PCR targeting the TCR CDR3 relied on the HTBI primer set. Using its own MiXCR run on the multiplex PCR reads, TCRdb lists one record per CDR3 protein. Counted here are some 800,000 distinct CDR3 sequences, approximately 40% occurring once; the ten biggest clones make up 8.9%. Material for sequencing was blood. Receptor source: a man aged 18 to 30 with Graves' hyperthyroidism.

The chain uses TRBV6-6 and TRBJ2-5, with D perhaps matching TRBD1 or TRBD2 (5 bases each). Per the germline V gene, CDR1 is MNHNY and CDR2 is SVGAGI (reference sequence). V lost 0 bases and J lost 0, with 8 bases in between. The CDR3 has 15 amino acids. The chain's CDR3 is CASSYSGEYQETQYF. The CDR3 bases are TGTGCCAGCAGTTACTCGGGGGAGTACCAAGAGACCCAGTACTTC.

CDR3 bases: TGTGCCAGCAGTTCGGATTCCTGGGAGACCCAGTACTTC. Residues: CASSSDSWETQYF. The chain is built from TRBV12-3 or TRBV12-4 and TRBJ2-5; D call uncertain. V dropped 4 bases and J dropped 5 bases, with 11 bases sitting between them. This CDR3 is 13 amino acids long.